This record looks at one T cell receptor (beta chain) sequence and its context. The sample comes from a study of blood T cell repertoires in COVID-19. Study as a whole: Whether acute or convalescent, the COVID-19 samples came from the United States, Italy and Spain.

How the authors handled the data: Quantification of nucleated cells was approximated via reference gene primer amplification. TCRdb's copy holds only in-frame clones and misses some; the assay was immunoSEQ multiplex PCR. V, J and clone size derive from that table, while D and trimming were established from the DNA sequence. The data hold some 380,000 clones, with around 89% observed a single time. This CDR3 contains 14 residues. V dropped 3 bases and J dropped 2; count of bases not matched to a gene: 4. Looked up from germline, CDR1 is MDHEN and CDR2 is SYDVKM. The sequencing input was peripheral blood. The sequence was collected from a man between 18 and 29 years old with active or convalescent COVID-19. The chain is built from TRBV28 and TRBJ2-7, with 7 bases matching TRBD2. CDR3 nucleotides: TGTGCCAGCAGTTTTTCTAGCGGAACCTACGAGCAGTACTTC. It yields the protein CASSFSSGTYEQYF.